The 19 T cell receptor beta chains below were found in one sample sequenced in a study of cytomegalovirus exposure and HLA in healthy donors. Primers for the PCR totalled 60 Vbeta and 13 Jbeta. Some clones are missing from TCRdb's copy, which holds only in-frame ones; the method was immunoSEQ multiplex PCR. The repertoire holds about 140,000 clones, about 61% seen once, with around 1.8% in the top ten. Sequenced sample: PBMCs. Receptors were obtained from a male donor in good health and CMV-seronegative.

This clone was recorded once. This sequence joins TRBV19 and TRBJ1-1; D gene unclear. The CDR3 spans 13 residues. Between the trimmed V and J ends, which lost 4 bases and 1 base, there was a span of 7 bases. Germline V gene data show CDR1 as LNHDA and CDR2 as SQIVND (reference sequence). CDR3 in amino acids: CASSTGWNTEAFF. The CDR3, as DNA: TGTGCCAGTAGTACTGGCTGGAACACTGAAGCTTTCTTT.

The chain carries TRBV29-1 and TRBJ2-1; TRBD1 aligns across 9 bases. CDR1 is SQVTM and CDR2 is ANQGSEA in the germline V gene. Trimming cost V 1 base and J 8 bases; bases outside gene matches: 9. The CDR3 spans 15 residues. In nucleotides, the CDR3 is TGCAGCGTTGAAGGCTCCGGGACAGGGAGGGATGAGCAGTTCTTC. This gives the protein CSVEGSGTGRDEQFF.

This chain links TRBV7-6 with TRBJ2-7; 11 nucleotides align to TRBD2. The length of the CDR3 is 15 residues. The V gene end was trimmed by 5 bases and the J gene end by 6 bases; junction bases not matched to a gene: 9. Germline V gene data show CDR1 as SGHVS and CDR2 as FNYEAQ. The DNA for the CDR3 is TGTGCCAGCAGCCCAAATAGCGGGGGGGTGGGCGAGCAGTACTTC. Amino acid sequence: CASSPNSGGVGEQYF.

The chain links TRBV7-9 to TRBJ1-1; D remains unclear. V lost 5 bases to trimming and J lost 11 bases, with 15 bases between them. The CDR3 is 12 amino acids. The germline V gene has CDR1 SEHNR and CDR2 FQNEAQ (reference sequence). CDR3 region: CASSHLAWAAFF. Written as DNA, the CDR3 is TGTGCCAGCAGCCACTTGGCCTGGGCGGCTTTCTTT.

The chain uses TRBV7-3 and TRBJ2-2, with D uncertain. The CDR3 length is 13 residues. The V and J ends lost 2 bases and 3 bases respectively, with 4 bases between them. Per germline, CDR1 SGHTA and CDR2 FQGTGA. DNA for the CDR3: TGTGCCAGCAGCTTAGACTACACCGGGGAGCTGTTTTTT. This sequence encodes CASSLDYTGELFF.

The rearrangement uses TRBV6-1 and TRBJ2-3; TRBD1 matches at 7 bases. Trimming removed 6 bases from V and 1 base from J; junction bases left unmatched: 4. CDR3 length: 14 amino acids. Germline V lookup: CDR1 MNHNS, CDR2 SASEGT. The CDR3 sequence is CASSTGQGTDTQYF. In DNA form, the CDR3 reads TGTGCCAGCAGCACCGGACAGGGCACAGATACGCAGTATTTT.

The chain has TRBV14 and TRBJ1-1; D gene ambiguous. V was pared by 0 bases and J by 12 bases, with 14 bases between. Germline V gene data show CDR1 as SGHDN and CDR2 as FVKESK. This CDR3 spans 13 amino acids. The DNA for the CDR3 is TGTGCCAGCAGCCAAGATAGGTTCCGGGGATCTTTCTTT. Amino acid sequence: CASSQDRFRGSFF.

This sequence joins TRBV15 and TRBJ2-7; D is possibly TRBD1 (5 bases). The CDR3 is 16 residues long. Trimming left V 0 bases short and J 6 bases short, with 18 bases between. Germline values: CDR1 LNHNV, CDR2 YYDKDF (reference sequence). CDR3 in amino acids: CATSRDRVPRPGEQYF. CDR3 nucleotides: TGTGCCACCAGCAGAGACAGGGTACCCAGACCCGGCGAGCAGTACTTC.

The rearrangement links TRBV30 to TRBJ1-6; TRBD1 matches at 9 bases. Germline V gene data show CDR1 as GTSNPN and CDR2 as SVGIG (reference sequence). The CDR3 has 13 residues. With 3 bases clipped from V and 9 bases from J, the junction kept 3 bases outside the gene matches. CDR3 in DNA: TGTGCCTGGAGGGGACAGGGTGGTTCACCCCTCCACTTT. Protein product: CAWRGQGGSPLHF.

This chain connects TRBV19 to TRBJ1-1; TRBD1 is a possible D gene (5 bases). Per germline, CDR1 LNHDA and CDR2 SQIVND (reference sequence). The germline V and J ends were trimmed by 0 bases and 7 bases, with 21 bases remaining between them. The CDR3 has 17 amino acids. CDR3 nucleotide sequence: TGTGCCAGTAGTATAGATACCCGGGAGAGGGGTAGGGGTGAAGCTTTCTTT. Encoded protein: CASSIDTRERGRGEAFF.

This clone was observed a handful of times. This chain links TRBV5-1 with TRBJ2-3; tentative D call: TRBD1 (5 bases). The CDR3 has 15 amino acids. Germline lookup yields CDR1 SGHRS and CDR2 YFSETQ. V gave up 0 bases and J gave up 1 base, with 9 bases separating them. The CDR3 DNA reads as TGCGCCAGCAGCTTGGATGGGGCGCGCACAGATACGCAGTATTTT. Protein: CASSLDGARTDTQYF.

This rearrangement joins TRBV5-4 to TRBJ1-1; TRBD1 aligns across 9 bases. This CDR3 comprises 16 residues. V lost 2 bases and J lost 5; bases outside the gene matches: 10. Germline CDR1 reads SGHNT; CDR2 reads YYREEE (reference sequence). CDR3 protein: CASSFITGGTETEAFF. The DNA of the CDR3 is TGTGCCAGCAGCTTTATAACAGGGGGCACGGAAACTGAAGCTTTCTTT.

J is TRBJ2-3 and V is TRBV18; TRBD2 matches 7 bases. The V segment lost 4 bases and the J segment 0 bases; nucleotides outside the gene matches: 16. Per the germline V gene, CDR1 is KGHSH and CDR2 is LQKENI. The CDR3 extends over 19 amino acids. Here the CDR3 DNA reads TGTGCCAGCTCACGTCCCCTGCGGGGGACCACTACTAGCACAGATACGCAGTATTTT. Translating gives CASSRPLRGTTTSTDTQYF.

This clone has more than one count but fewer than ten. The chain employs TRBV2 and TRBJ1-5; 7 bases agree with TRBD1. The CDR3 is made up of 15 amino acids. Germline loops: CDR1 SNHLY, CDR2 FYNNEI. V lost 7 bases and J lost 0; bases outside the gene matches: 6. In DNA form, the CDR3 reads TGTGCCAGCAATCGGGACAGTAGTAGCAATCAGCCCCAGCATTTT. This translates into CASNRDSSSNQPQHF.

The rearrangement uses TRBV11-2 and TRBJ2-3; 8 bases match TRBD2. Germline values: CDR1 SGHAT, CDR2 FQNNGV. The CDR3 consists of 14 residues. After removal of 5 bases from V and 2 bases from J, the junction contained 3 bases not matched to a gene. The CDR3 sequence: CASSKRGNTDTQYF. The DNA of the CDR3 is TGTGCCAGCAGCAAGCGGGGGAACACAGATACGCAGTATTTT.

The chain combines TRBV25-1 with TRBJ2-5, with 7 bases identical to TRBD1. The J call may be in error: the DNA end matches TRBJ2-7 better. This CDR3 is 16 amino acids long. Germline loops: CDR1 MGHDK, CDR2 SYGVNS. The CDR3 is CASSDPTGWKTYEQYF. As DNA, the CDR3 is TGTGCCAGCAGTGACCCGACAGGGTGGAAAACCTACGAGCAGTACTTC.

The chain is built from TRBV5-4 and TRBJ1-2, with 10 bases matching TRBD1. With 3 bases clipped from V and 8 bases from J, the junction kept 10 bases outside the gene matches. CDR1 is SGHNT and CDR2 is YYREEE in the germline V gene (reference sequence). This CDR3 has 15 amino acids. The CDR3 nucleotides are TGTGCCAGCAGCTCGAAATCACCGGGACAGGGGGGCTACACCTTC. The encoded protein is CASSSKSPGQGGYTF.

The chain is built from TRBV5-1 and TRBJ1-4; TRBD1 matches at 7 bases. CDR1 is SGHRS and CDR2 is YFSETQ in the germline V gene. V shed 6 bases, J shed 3 bases, and the junction held 5 bases outside the gene matches. The CDR3 length is 14 residues. CDR3 DNA: TGCGCCAGCAAGGACAGGTCGTCTAATGAAAAACTGTTTTTT. This encodes CASKDRSSNEKLFF.

The gene calls are TRBV4-1 and TRBJ1-2; TRBD1 aligns across 7 bases. V shed 2 bases and J 3 bases; nucleotides not matched to a gene: 6. This CDR3 is 15 amino acids long. Germline-derived CDR1 and CDR2 are MGHRA and YSYEKL. The CDR3 nucleotides read TGCGCCAGCAGCCAAACAGGGGTGGGGGACTATGGCTACACCTTC. It yields the protein CASSQTGVGDYGYTF.